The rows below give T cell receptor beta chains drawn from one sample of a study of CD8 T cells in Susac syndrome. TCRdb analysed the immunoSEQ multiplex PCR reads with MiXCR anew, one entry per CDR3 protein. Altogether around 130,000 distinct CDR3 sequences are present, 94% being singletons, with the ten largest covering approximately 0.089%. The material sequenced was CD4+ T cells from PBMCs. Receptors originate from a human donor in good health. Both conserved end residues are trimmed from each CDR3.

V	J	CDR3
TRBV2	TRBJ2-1	ASSDPSVEQF
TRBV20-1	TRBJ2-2	SARETSTGELF
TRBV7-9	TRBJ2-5	ASSFVFLTEQETQY
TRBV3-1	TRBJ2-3	ASSRGVTDTQY
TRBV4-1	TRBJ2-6	ASSQEGSQGAFLGANVLT
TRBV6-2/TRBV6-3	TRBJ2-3	ASSYTSYSTDTQY
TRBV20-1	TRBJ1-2	SARGGQGWSGYT
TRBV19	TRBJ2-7	ASSTSGTEREY
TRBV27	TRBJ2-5	ASSFSGGPRGTQY
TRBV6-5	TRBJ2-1	ASSYSPPPDEQF
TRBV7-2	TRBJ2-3	ASSYSRGTFTDTQY
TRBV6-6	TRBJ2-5	ASSGTSGGQETQY
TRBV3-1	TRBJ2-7	ASSLGVVQASYEQY
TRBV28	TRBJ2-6	ASSPDRALRRSSGANVLT
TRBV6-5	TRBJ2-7	ASSYAQGLVYEQY
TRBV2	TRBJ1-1	ARGTGSNTEAF
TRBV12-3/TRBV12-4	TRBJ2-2	ASSSRGRITGELF
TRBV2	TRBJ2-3	ASRVSSADTQY
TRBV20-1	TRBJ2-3	SGPQSTDTQY
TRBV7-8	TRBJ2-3	ASSGYTDTQY
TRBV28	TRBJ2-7	ASSLMGPGAYEQY
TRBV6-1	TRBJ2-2	ASRPWDSSNTGELF
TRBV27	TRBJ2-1	ASSLGLDSYNEQF
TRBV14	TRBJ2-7	ASSPSSSYEQY
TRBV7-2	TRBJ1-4	ASSSQRAANEKLF
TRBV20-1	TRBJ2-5	SARDDQGAGETQY
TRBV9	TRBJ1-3	ASSVGNRPGNTIY
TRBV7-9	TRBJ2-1	ASSLALRRGILVGNEQF
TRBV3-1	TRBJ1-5	ASSGGGYQPQH
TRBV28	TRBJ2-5	ASSLGLAGAETQY
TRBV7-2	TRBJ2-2	ASSSRQVTNTGELF
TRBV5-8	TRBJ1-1	ASSWLLETEAF
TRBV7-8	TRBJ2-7	ASSPGSGRDLYEQY
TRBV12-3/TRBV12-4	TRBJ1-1	ASSLLIGDTEAF
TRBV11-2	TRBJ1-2	ASSLVGGQGTNGYT
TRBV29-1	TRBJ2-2	SVGRNTGELF
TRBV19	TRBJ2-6	ASSIRDGANVLT
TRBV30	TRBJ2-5	AWSVKETQY
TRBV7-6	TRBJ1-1	ASSVRTGRMKAF
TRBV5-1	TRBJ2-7	ASSFGGPDSYEQY
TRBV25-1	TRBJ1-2	ASRPDSTTYGYT